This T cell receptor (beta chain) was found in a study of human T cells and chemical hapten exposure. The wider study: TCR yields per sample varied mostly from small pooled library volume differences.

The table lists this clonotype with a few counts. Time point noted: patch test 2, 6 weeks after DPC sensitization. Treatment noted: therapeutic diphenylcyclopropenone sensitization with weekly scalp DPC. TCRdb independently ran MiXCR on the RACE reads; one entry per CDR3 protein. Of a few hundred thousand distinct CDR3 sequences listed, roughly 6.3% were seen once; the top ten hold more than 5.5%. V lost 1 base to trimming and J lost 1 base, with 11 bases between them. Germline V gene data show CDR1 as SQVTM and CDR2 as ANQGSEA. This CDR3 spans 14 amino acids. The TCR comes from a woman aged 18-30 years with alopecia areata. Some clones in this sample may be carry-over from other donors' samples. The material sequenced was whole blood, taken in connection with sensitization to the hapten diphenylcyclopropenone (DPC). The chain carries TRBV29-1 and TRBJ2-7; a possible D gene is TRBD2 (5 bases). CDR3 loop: CSVEGGIGSYEQYF. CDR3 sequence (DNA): TGCAGCGTTGAAGGAGGGATCGGATCCTACGAGCAGTACTTC.